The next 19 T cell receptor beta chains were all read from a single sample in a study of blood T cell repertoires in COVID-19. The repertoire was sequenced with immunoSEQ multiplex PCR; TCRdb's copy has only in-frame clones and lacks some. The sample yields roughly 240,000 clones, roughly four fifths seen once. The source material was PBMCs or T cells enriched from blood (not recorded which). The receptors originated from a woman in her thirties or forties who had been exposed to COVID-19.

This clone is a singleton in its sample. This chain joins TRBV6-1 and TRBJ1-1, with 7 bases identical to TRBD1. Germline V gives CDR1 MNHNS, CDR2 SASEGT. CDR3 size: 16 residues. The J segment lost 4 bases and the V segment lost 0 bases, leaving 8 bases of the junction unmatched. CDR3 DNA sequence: TGTGCCAGCAGTGAAGCGACAACAGGGGCGGCCACTGAAGCTTTCTTT. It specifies CASSEATTGAATEAFF.

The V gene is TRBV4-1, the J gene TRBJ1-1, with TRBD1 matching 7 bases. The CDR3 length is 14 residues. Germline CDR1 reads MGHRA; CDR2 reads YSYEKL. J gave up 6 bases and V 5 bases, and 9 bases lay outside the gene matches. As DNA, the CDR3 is TGCGCCAGCAGCGGACGACAGGGATCCCCTGAAGCTTTCTTT. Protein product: CASSGRQGSPEAFF.

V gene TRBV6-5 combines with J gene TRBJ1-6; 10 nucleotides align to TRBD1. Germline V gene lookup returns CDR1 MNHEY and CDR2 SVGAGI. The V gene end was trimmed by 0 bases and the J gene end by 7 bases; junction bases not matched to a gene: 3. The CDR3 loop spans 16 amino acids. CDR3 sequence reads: CASSYSRTGGNSPLHF. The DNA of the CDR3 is TGTGCCAGCAGTTACTCCCGGACAGGGGGAAATTCACCCCTCCACTTT.

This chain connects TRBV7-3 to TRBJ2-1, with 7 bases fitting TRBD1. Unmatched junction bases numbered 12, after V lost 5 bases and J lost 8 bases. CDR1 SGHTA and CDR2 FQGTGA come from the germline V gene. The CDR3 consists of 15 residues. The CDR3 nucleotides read TGTGCCAGCAGCCCGACGGGACAGCCCCTCGATGAGCAGTTCTTC. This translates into CASSPTGQPLDEQFF.

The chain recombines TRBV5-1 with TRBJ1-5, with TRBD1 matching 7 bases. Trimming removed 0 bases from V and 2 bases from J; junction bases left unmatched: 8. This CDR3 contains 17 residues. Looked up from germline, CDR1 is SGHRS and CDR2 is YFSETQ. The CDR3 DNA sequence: TGCGCCAGCAGCTTGGGTTTAGGGGGCCTAGGCAATCAGCCCCAGCATTTT. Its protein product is CASSLGLGGLGNQPQHF.

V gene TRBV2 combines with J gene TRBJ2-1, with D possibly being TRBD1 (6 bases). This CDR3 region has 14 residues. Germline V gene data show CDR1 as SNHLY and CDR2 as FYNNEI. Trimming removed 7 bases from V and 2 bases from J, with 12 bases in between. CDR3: CASIKQGTYNEQFF. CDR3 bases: TGTGCCAGCATAAAACAGGGCACCTACAATGAGCAGTTCTTC.

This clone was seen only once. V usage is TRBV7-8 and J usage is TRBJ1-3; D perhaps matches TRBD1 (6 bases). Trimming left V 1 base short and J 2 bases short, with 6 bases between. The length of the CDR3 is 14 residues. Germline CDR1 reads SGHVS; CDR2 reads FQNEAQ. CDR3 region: CASSLGGPGNTIYF. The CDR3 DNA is TGTGCCAGCAGCTTAGGGGGGCCTGGAAACACCATATATTTT. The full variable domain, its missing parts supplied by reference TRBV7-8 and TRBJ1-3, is GAGVSQSPRYKVAKRGQDVALRCDPISGHVSLFWYQQALGQGPEFLTYFQNEAQLDKSGLPSDRFFAERPEGSVSTLKIQRTQQEDSAVYLCASSLGGPGNTIYFGEGSWLTVV.

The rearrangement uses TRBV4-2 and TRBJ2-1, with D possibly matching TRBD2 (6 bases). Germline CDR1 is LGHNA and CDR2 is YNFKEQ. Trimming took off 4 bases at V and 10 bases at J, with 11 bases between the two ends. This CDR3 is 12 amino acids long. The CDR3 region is CASSPGREEQFF. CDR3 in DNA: TGTGCCAGCAGCCCAGGCCGGGAGGAGCAGTTCTTC.

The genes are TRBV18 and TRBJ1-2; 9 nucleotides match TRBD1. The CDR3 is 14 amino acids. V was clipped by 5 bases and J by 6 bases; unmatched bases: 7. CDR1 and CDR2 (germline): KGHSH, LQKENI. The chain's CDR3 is CASSLRTGADGYTF. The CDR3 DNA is TGTGCCAGCTCATTACGGACAGGGGCGGATGGCTACACCTTC.

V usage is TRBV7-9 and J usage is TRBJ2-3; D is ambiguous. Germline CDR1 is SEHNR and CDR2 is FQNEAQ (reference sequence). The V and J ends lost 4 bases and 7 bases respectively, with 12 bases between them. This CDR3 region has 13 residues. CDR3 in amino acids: CASSSVVNYTQYF. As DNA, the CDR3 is TGTGCCAGCAGCTCCGTAGTGAACTATACGCAGTATTTT. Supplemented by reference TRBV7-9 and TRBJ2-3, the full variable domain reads DTGVSQNPRHKITKRGQNVTFRCDPISEHNRLYWYRQTLGQGPEFLTYFQNEAQLEKSRLLSDRFSAERPKGSFSTLEIQRTEQGDSAMYLCASSSVVNYTQYFGPGTRLTVL.

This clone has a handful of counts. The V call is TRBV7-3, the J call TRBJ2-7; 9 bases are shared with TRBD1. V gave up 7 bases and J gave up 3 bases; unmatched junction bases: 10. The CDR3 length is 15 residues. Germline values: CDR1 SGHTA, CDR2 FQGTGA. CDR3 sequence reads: CASTLGPGQGYEQYF. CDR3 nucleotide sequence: TGTGCCAGCACCCTGGGACCGGGACAGGGCTACGAGCAGTACTTC.

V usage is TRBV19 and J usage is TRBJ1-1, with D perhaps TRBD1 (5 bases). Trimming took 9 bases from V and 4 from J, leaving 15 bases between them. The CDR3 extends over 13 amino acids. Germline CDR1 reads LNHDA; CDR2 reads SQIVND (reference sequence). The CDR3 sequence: CASLGWGGTEAFF. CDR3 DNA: TGTGCCAGCCTCGGGTGGGGGGGCACTGAAGCTTTCTTT.

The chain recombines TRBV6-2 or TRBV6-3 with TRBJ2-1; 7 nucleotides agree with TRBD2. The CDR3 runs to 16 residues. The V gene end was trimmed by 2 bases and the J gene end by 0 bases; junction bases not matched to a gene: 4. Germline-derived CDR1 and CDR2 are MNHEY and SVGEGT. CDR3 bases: TGTGCCAGCAGTTACAGGCGGGGGAGCTCCTACAATGAGCAGTTCTTC. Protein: CASSYRRGSSYNEQFF.

CDR3 protein: CASSQEAQGRGGYTF. CDR3 DNA sequence: TGTGCCAGCAGCCAAGAGGCACAGGGACGGGGTGGCTACACCTTC. The genes are TRBV3-1 (or the pseudogene TRBV3-2) and TRBJ1-2, with D perhaps TRBD1 (6 bases). The CDR3 covers 15 residues. Trimming cost V 0 bases and J 7 bases, with 15 bases left between them. Germline CDR1 is LGHDT and CDR2 is YNNKEL (reference sequence).

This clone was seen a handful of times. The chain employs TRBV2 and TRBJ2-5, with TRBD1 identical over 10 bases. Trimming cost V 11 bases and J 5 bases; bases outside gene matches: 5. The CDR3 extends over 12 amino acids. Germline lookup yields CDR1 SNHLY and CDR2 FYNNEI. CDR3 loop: CAGQGDGETQYF. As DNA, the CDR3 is TGTGCCGGACAGGGGGATGGGGAGACCCAGTACTTC.

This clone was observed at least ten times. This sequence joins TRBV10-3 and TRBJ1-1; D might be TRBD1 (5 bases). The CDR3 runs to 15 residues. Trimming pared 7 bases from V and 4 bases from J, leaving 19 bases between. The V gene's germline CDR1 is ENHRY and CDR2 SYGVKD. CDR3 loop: CAITTDGIRGTEAFF. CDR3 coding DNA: TGTGCCATCACTACGGACGGAATAAGGGGCACTGAAGCTTTCTTT.

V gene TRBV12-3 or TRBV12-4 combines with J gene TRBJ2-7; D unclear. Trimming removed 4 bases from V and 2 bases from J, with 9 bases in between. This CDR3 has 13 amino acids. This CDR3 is CASSYSITYEQYF. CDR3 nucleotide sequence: TGTGCCAGCAGTTACAGCATAACCTACGAGCAGTACTTC.

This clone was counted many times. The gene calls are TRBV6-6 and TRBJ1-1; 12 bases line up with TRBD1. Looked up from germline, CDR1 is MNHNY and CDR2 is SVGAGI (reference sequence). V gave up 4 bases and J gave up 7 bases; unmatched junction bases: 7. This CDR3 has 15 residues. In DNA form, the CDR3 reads TGTGCCAGCAGTTGGGACAGGGGGCCCAAGTTTGAAGCTTTCTTT. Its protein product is CASSWDRGPKFEAFF.

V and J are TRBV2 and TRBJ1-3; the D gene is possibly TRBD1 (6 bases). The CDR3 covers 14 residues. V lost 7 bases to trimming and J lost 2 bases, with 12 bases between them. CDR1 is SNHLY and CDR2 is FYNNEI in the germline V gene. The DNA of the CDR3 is TGTGCCAGCAAATCGGGGGGCCCTGGAAACACCATATATTTT. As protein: CASKSGGPGNTIYF.